Following are 17 T cell receptor beta chains from one sample sequenced in a study of cytotoxic CD8 clonotypes in ibrutinib-treated CLL. Only in-frame clones appear in the TCRdb table, and some are missing; sequencing was by immunoSEQ multiplex PCR. The sample lists about 25,000 clones; 75% to 85% were seen once. Sequences were derived from PBMCs, sampled after 24 months of ibrutinib treatment. These receptors were collected from a human donor with chronic lymphocytic leukemia.

The CDR3 nucleotides read TGCGCCAGCAGCTTGGACGCCCTAGCGGGGTGGGCCTACAATGAGCAGTTCTTC. Its protein product is CASSLDALAGWAYNEQFF. This chain uses TRBV5-1 with TRBJ2-1; 9 nucleotides line up with TRBD2. Germline lookup yields CDR1 SGHRS and CDR2 YFSETQ. After removal of 0 bases from V and 2 bases from J, the junction contained 9 bases not matched to a gene. CDR3 length equals 18 residues.

The chain joins TRBV5-1 to TRBJ2-1; 10 bases are a match to TRBD2. Germline V gene sequence: CDR1 SGHRS, CDR2 YFSETQ. The CDR3 is 15 residues long. Trimming at V came to 1 base and at J to 6 bases, leaving 4 bases not matched to a gene. CDR3 in DNA: TGCGCCAGCAGCTTGAAGCTAGCGGGGGCCAATGAGCAGTTCTTC. It translates to CASSLKLAGANEQFF. The full variable domain, in which reference TRBV5-1 and TRBJ2-1 provide the parts outside the CDR3, is KAGVTQTPRYLIKTRGQQVTLSCSPISGHRSVSWYQQTPGQGLQFLFEYFSETQRNKGNFPGRFSGRQFSNSRSEMNVSTLELGDSALYLCASSLKLAGANEQFFGPGTRLTVL.

The J gene is TRBJ2-5, the V gene TRBV7-2, with 15 bases lining up with TRBD2. Germline V gene data show CDR1 as SGHTA and CDR2 as FQGNSA. The V and J ends lost 5 bases and 1 base, in that order; junction bases with no gene match: 5. This CDR3 has 17 amino acids. The CDR3 coding sequence is TGTGCCAGCAGCCCTGGGACTAGCGGGGGGTTCCAAGAGACCCAGTACTTC. Translated, it gives CASSPGTSGGFQETQYF.

The chain is built from TRBV28 and TRBJ2-7; TRBD1 agrees at 7 bases. CDR3 length: 12 residues. V was pared by 3 bases and J by 5 bases, with 1 base of the junction left unmatched. Germline CDR1 reads MDHEN; CDR2 reads SYDVKM. The CDR3 region is CASSFDRDEQYF. The CDR3 DNA reads TGTGCCAGCAGTTTCGACAGGGACGAGCAGTACTTC.

V and J are TRBV6-4 and TRBJ2-3; D is unresolved. Germline CDR1 is MRHNA and CDR2 is SNTAGT. Trimming left V 4 bases short and J 4 bases short, with 15 bases between. This CDR3 is built from 15 residues. The chain's CDR3 is CASSAYPFPPDTQYF. Written as DNA, the CDR3 is TGTGCCAGCAGTGCCTACCCGTTTCCACCAGATACGCAGTATTTT.

The CDR3 reads CAIFQGAEAFF. The CDR3, as DNA: TGTGCCATCTTCCAGGGGGCAGAAGCTTTCTTT. The chain is built from TRBV19 and TRBJ1-1, with 8 bases identical to TRBD1. Germline V CDR1 and CDR2: LNHDA, SQIVND (reference sequence). This CDR3 spans 11 amino acids. V shed 10 bases and J 8 bases; nucleotides not matched to a gene: 6.

The chain joins TRBV18 to TRBJ2-7; maybe TRBD2 (5 bases). Germline V gene lookup returns CDR1 KGHSH and CDR2 LQKENI. This CDR3 region has 13 residues. Trimming cost V 2 bases and J 4 bases, with 9 bases left between them. The chain's CDR3 is CASSPTERYEQYF. In DNA form, the CDR3 reads TGTGCCAGCTCACCAACGGAGCGGTACGAGCAGTACTTC.

The chain uses TRBV11-2 and TRBJ2-2, with 9 bases that match TRBD1. V lost 4 bases, J lost 0 bases, and 0 bases stayed unmatched. Germline V gene data show CDR1 as SGHAT and CDR2 as FQNNGV. The CDR3 covers 15 residues. CDR3 coding DNA: TGTGCCAGCAGCTGGGACAGGGCGAACACCGGGGAGCTGTTTTTT. The encoded protein is CASSWDRANTGELFF.

The J gene is TRBJ1-1, the V gene TRBV21-1. TRBV21-1 is annotated as a pseudogene. The CDR3 has 14 amino acids. CDR3: CARAIGGEHPPYFF. CDR3 DNA sequence: TGTGCCAGGGCTATCGGGGGGGAACACCCTCCCTATTTCTTT.

The chain couples TRBV9 to TRBJ2-2; 10 nucleotides align to TRBD2. The V gene end was trimmed by 0 bases and the J gene end by 1 base; junction bases not matched to a gene: 0. From germline, CDR1 is SGDLS and CDR2 YYNGEE. This CDR3 is 16 amino acids long. CDR3 nucleotide sequence: TGTGCCAGCAGCGTAGTAGCGGGGGGGAACACCGGGGAGCTGTTTTTT. The encoded protein is CASSVVAGGNTGELFF.

This chain joins TRBV10-3 and TRBJ2-5; the match to TRBD2 covers 7 bases. The DNA end lines up better with TRBJ2-7; the J call may be wrong. CDR3 length: 16 amino acids. Per germline, CDR1 ENHRY and CDR2 SYGVKD. CDR3 in amino acids: CAISESWVLGRGEQYF. The CDR3 region has the DNA TGTGCCATCAGTGAGTCGTGGGTGCTGGGGAGGGGCGAGCAGTACTTC.

This clone has only one observation. The chain joins TRBV10-3 to TRBJ1-3; tentatively, D is TRBD1 (5 bases). The V gene's germline CDR1 is ENHRY and CDR2 SYGVKD. This CDR3 has 16 amino acids. V lost 2 bases to trimming and J lost 4 bases, with 15 bases between them. Written as DNA, the CDR3 is TGTGCCATCAGTGAGCATGAGGCGGGGCGCGGAAACACCATATATTTT. Amino acids: CAISEHEAGRGNTIYF.

Judged by abundance, this clone is medium-sized. The J gene is TRBJ2-7, the V gene TRBV27; D gene unclear. Germline values: CDR1 MNHEY, CDR2 SMNVEV (reference sequence). This CDR3 has 13 residues. Trimming took off 3 bases at V and 0 bases at J, with 6 bases between the two ends. This CDR3 reads CASSFGFSYEQYF. The CDR3 coding sequence is TGTGCCAGCAGTTTCGGGTTCTCCTACGAGCAGTACTTC.

The rearrangement uses TRBV5-1 and TRBJ2-6; D is undetermined. Trimming took off 5 bases at V and 0 bases at J, with 9 bases between the two ends. CDR3 length equals 15 residues. Per the germline V gene, CDR1 is SGHRS and CDR2 is YFSETQ. The CDR3 here is CASSLPLSGANVLTF. Here the CDR3 DNA reads TGCGCCAGCAGTCTTCCCCTCTCTGGGGCCAACGTCCTGACTTTC.

V gene TRBV7-6 combines with J gene TRBJ2-3; 9 positions agree with TRBD2. The CDR3 runs 16 residues. The V and J ends lost 5 bases and 4 bases, in that order; junction bases with no gene match: 10. From germline, CDR1 is SGHVS and CDR2 FNYEAQ. This CDR3 reads CASSPKAGGRADTQYF. CDR3 nucleotide sequence: TGTGCCAGCAGCCCAAAAGCGGGGGGTAGAGCAGATACGCAGTATTTT.

The table lists this clone with a count of one. The chain combines TRBV25-1 with TRBJ1-2; 7 bases align to TRBD1. Germline V gene lookup returns CDR1 MGHDK and CDR2 SYGVNS. V lost 6 bases and J lost 1; bases outside the gene matches: 11. CDR3 size: 16 residues. The CDR3 protein is CASRIPGTDDNYGYTF. CDR3 DNA sequence: TGTGCCAGCAGAATTCCGGGGACAGATGATAACTATGGCTACACCTTC.

The chain is built from TRBV7-9 and TRBJ2-1; TRBD2 aligns across 8 bases. This CDR3 is built from 15 residues. The V and J ends lost 1 base and 7 bases, in that order; junction bases with no gene match: 6. CDR1 and CDR2 (germline): SEHNR, FQNEAQ (reference sequence). The CDR3 reads CASSLESGGRNEQFF. CDR3 nucleotide sequence: TGTGCCAGCAGCTTAGAGTCGGGGGGGCGAAATGAGCAGTTCTTC.